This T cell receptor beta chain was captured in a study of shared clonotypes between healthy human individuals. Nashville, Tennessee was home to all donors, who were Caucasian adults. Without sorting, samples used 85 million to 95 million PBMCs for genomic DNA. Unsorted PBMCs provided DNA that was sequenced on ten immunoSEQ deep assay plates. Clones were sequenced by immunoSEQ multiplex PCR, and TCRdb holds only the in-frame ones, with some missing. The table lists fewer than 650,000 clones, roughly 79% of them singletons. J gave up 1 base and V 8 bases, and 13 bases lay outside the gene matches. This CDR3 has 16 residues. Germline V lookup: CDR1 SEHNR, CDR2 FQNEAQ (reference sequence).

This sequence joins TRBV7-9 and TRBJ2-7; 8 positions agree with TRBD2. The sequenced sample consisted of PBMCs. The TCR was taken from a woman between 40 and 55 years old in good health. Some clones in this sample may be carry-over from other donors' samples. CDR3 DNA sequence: TGTGCCAGCTCCCCACGGGGCGGGAGGAGGTCCTACGAGCAGTACTTC. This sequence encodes CASSPRGGRRSYEQYF.